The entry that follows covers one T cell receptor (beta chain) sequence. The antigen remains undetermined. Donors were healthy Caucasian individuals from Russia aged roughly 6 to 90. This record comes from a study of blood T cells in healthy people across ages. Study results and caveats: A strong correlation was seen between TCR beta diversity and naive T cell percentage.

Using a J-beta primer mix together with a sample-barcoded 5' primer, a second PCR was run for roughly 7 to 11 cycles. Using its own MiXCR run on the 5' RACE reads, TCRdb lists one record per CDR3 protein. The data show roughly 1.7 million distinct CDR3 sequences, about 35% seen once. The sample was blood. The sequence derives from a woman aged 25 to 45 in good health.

This CDR3 reads CASRQTKARPEQFF. The CDR3 DNA reads TGTGCCAGCAGGCAGACAAAGGCCCGGCCGGAGCAGTTCTTC. The chain carries TRBV7-2 and TRBJ2-1, with no clear D. CDR1 and CDR2 from the germline V gene are SGHTA and FQGNSA. V was pared by 6 bases and J by 10 bases, with 19 bases between. The CDR3 consists of 14 residues.